This T cell receptor (beta chain) emerged from a study of blood T cell repertoires in COVID-19. Study-wide background: T cells, B-cell-depleted T cells, or PBMCs provided the cDNA or gDNA that served as material.

Assay: immunoSEQ multiplex PCR; the TCRdb copy retains only in-frame clones and omits some. The sample has about 270,000 clones, 88% seen once. Trimming took 4 bases from V and 3 from J, leaving 13 bases between them. The CDR3 extends over 15 amino acids. Per germline, CDR1 SEHNR and CDR2 FQNEAQ (reference sequence). Cohort placement rested on clinical history that participants reported themselves. Sequencing input: PBMCs or T cells enriched from blood (not recorded which). This TCR was sampled from a woman aged 45-60 years who had recovered from COVID-19. This sequence joins TRBV7-9 and TRBJ2-1, with a weak D call TRBD2 (6 bases). CDR3 loop: CASSWGTGDYNEQFF. The CDR3, as DNA: TGTGCCAGCAGCTGGGGGACTGGGGACTACAATGAGCAGTTCTTC.